This T cell receptor beta chain emerged from a study of blood T cell repertoires in COVID-19. The V and J ends lost 9 bases and 4 bases respectively, with 15 bases between them. CDR1 is SNHLY and CDR2 is FYNNEI in the germline V gene. CDR3 length equals 14 residues. Original methodology: By means of reference gene primer amplification, nucleated cell counts were estimated. Here immunoSEQ multiplex PCR was the method, and the copy in TCRdb shows in-frame clones only, minus some. V, J and clone size were drawn from that table, and D and trimming were deduced from the DNA. The profile covers fewer than 65,000 clones, with 91% appearing a single time and 3% to 3.5% taken by the ten largest.

V is TRBV2 and J is TRBJ1-4; D gene uncertain. The receptor's source is a man aged 50 to 59 with acute or convalescent COVID-19. Sequenced input: peripheral blood. The CDR3 region is CASNGGWVNEKLFF. The CDR3 coding sequence is TGTGCCAGTAACGGCGGGTGGGTTAATGAAAAACTGTTTTTT.